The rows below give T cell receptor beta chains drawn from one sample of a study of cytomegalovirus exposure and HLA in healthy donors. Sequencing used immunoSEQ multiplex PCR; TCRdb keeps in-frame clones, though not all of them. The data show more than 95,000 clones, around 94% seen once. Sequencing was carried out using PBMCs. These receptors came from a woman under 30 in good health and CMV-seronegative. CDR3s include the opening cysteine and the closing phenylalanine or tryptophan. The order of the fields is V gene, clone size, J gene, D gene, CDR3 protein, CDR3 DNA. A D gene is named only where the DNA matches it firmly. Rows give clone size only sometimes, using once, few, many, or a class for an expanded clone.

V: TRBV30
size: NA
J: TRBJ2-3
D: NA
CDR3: CAWSNTPLASADTQYF
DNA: TGTGCCTGGAGTAATACCCCGTTAGCTAGCGCAGATACGCAGTATTTT

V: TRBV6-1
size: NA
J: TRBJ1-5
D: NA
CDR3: CASAQVTNQPQHF
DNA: TGTGCCAGCGCACAGGTTACAAATCAGCCCCAGCATTTT

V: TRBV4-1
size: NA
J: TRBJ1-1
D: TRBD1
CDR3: CASSQDQQGWSRHAFF
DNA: TGCGCCAGCAGCCAAGATCAACAGGGGTGGAGTAGACACGCTTTCTTT

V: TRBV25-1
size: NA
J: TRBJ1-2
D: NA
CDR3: CASLGGYGYTF
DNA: TGTGCCAGCCTAGGGGGCTATGGCTACACCTTC

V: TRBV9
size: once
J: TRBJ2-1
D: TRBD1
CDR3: CASSTSGTGGNEQFF
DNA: TGTGCCAGCAGCACTTCCGGGACAGGGGGCAATGAGCAGTTCTTC

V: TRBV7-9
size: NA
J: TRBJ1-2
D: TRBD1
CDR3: CASSSQGVDGYTF
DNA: TGTGCCAGCAGCAGTCAGGGGGTGGATGGCTACACCTTC

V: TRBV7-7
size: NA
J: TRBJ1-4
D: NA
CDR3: CASSGTFNEKLFF
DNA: TGTGCCAGCTCCGGGACTTTTAATGAAAAACTGTTTTTT

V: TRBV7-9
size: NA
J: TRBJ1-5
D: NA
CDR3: CASSLGHSRDSNQPQHF
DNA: TGTGCCAGCAGCTTAGGACACTCACGGGATAGCAATCAGCCCCAGCATTTT

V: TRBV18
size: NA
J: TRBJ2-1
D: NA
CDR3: CASSPRPNQGGFYNEQFF
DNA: TGTGCCAGCTCACCCAGACCGAACCAGGGGGGTTTCTACAATGAGCAGTTCTTC

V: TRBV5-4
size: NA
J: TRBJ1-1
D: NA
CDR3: CASSAPTGNTEAFF
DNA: TGTGCCAGCAGCGCGCCTACAGGGAACACTGAAGCTTTCTTT

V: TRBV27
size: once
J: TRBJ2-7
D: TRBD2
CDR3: CASRPRETSGSEQYF
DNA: TGTGCCAGCAGGCCTCGGGAGACTAGCGGGAGTGAGCAGTACTTC

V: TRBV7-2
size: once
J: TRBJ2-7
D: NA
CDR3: CASSLGGYSYEQYF
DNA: TGTGCCAGCAGCTTAGGCGGGTACTCCTACGAGCAGTACTTC

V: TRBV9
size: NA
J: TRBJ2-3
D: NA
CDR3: CASSRYDQADTQYF
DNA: TGTGCCAGCAGCAGGTACGATCAGGCAGATACGCAGTATTTT

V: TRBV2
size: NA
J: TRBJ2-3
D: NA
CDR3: CASSVTLQRPDTQYF
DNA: TGTGCCAGCAGTGTAACGCTCCAGAGGCCAGATACGCAGTATTTT

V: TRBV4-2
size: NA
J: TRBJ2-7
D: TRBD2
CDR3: CASSPNQAGGPYAEQYF
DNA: TGTGCCAGCAGCCCTAACCAAGCGGGAGGGCCGTATGCCGAGCAGTACTTC

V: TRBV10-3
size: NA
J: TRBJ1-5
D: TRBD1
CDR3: CATGDRDNQPQHF
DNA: TGTGCCACGGGGGACAGGGACAATCAGCCCCAGCATTTT

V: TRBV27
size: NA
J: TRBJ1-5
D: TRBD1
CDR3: CASSSQGANQPQHF
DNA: TGTGCCAGCAGTTCCCAGGGGGCGAATCAGCCCCAGCATTTT